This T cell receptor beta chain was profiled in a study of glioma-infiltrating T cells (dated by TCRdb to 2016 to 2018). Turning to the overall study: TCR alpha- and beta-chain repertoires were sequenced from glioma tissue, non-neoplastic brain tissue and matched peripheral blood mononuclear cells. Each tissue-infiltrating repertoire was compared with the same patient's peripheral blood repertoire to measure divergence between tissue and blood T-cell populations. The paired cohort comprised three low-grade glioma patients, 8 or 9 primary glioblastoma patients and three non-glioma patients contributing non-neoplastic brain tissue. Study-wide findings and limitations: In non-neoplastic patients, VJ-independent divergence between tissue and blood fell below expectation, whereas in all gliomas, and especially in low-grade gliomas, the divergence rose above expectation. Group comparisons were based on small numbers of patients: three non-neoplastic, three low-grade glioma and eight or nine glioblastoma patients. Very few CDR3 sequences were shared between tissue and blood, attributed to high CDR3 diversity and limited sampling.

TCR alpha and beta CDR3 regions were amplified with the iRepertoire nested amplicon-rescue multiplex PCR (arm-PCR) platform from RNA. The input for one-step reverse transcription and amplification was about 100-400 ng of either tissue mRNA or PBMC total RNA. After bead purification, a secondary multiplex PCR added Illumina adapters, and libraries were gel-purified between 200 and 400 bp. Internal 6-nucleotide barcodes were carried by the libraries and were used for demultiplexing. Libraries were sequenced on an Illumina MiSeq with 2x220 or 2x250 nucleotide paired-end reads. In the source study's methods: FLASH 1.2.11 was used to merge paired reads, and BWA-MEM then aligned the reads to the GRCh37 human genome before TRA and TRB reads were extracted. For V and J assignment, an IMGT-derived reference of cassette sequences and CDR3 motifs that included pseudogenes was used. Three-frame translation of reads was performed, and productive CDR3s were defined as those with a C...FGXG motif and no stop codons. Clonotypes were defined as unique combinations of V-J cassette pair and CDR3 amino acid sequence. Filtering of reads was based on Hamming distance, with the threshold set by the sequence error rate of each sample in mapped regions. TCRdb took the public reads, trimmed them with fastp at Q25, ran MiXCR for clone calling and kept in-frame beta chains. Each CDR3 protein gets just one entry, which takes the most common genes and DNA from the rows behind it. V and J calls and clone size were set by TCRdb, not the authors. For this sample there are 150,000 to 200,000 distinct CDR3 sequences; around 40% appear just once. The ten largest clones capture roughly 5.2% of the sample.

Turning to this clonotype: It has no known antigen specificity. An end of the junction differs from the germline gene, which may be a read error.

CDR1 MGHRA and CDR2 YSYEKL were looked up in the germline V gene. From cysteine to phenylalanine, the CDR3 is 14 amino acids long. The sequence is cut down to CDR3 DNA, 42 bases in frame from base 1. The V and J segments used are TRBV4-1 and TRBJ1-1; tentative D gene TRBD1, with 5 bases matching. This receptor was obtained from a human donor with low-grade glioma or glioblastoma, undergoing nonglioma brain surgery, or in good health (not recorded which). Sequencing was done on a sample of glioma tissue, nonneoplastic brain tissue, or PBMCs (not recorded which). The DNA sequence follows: TGCACCAGCAGCCAAGTAGGGGAGAGCACTGAAGCTTTCTTT. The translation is CTSSQVGESTEAFF.